The sample holds one count of the clone carrying this T cell receptor beta chain. Its specificity is not known. The run of the v3.0 immunoSEQ assay was at survey level. Libraries were prepared by immunoSEQ multiplex PCR; TCRdb keeps only in-frame clonotypes and omits some of them. The sample contains about 6,700 clones, just under 75% of which appear only once. The CDR3 has 17 residues. Germline lookup yields CDR1 SQVTM and CDR2 ANQGSEA. V lost 0 bases to trimming and J lost 3 bases, with 21 bases between them. Every donor had one or more pre-ART and two or more post-ART PBMC samples. Ahead of DNA extraction, samples held about 0.95-11 million cryopreserved PBMC each. These data originate in a study of long-term antiretroviral therapy in people with HIV. Study-wide findings and caveats: Despite increasing after ART, diversity remained lower than that of transplant donor controls. Nothing was known about ART adherence, viral resistance or changes in therapy.

The chain employs TRBV29-1 and TRBJ2-7; D possibly corresponds to TRBD1 (7 bases). The sequence was collected from a man between 18 and 29 years old with HIV. The material was unsorted PBMCs, obtained 0.1 years before starting antiretroviral therapy. CDR3 DNA sequence: TGCAGCGTTGAAGATCCATCAGGGGGGCTACCCGGCTACGAGCAGTACTTC. Amino acids: CSVEDPSGGLPGYEQYF.